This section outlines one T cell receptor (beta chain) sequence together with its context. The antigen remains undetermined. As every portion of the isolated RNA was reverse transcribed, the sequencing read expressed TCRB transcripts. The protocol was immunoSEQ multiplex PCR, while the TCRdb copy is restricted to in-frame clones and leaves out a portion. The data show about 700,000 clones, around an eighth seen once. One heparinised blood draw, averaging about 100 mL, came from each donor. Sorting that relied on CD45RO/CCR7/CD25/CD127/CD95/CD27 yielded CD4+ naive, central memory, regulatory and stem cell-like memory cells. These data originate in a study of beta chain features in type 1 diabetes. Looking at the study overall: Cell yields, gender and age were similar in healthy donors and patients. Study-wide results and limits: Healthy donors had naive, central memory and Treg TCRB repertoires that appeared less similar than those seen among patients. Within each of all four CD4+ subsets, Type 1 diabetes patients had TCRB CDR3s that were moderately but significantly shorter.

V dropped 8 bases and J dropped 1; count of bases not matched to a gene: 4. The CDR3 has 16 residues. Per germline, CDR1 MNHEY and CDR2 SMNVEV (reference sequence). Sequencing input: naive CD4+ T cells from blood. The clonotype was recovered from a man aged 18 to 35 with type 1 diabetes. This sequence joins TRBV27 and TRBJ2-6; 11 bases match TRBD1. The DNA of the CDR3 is TGTGCCAGCTCCCGGGACAGGGGGTCTGGGGCCAACGTCCTGACTTTC. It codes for CASSRDRGSGANVLTF.